These T cell receptor beta chains were read from a single sample in a study of cytomegalovirus exposure and HLA in healthy donors. Repertoires were generated with immunoSEQ multiplex PCR, while TCRdb's copy carries only in-frame clones and drops some. The top ten hold around 0.97% of the sample, which has 150,000 to 200,000 clones, 75% to 80% seen once. The material sequenced was PBMCs. Source of these receptors: a woman between 50 and 59 years old in good health and CMV-seropositive. Both conserved end residues are part of each CDR3. A D gene is named only where the DNA matches it firmly. Clone size is shown for a subset of rows, as once, few, many or a class of expanded clone.

DNA: TGTGCCAGCAGTCCGGGGGGGTCGAGATATGGCTACACCTTC
CDR3: CASSPGGSRYGYTF
V: TRBV25-1
size: NA
length: 14
D: NA
J: TRBJ1-2

DNA: TGTGCCAGCAGCTTAAGTCAGATCACTGAAGCTTTCTTT
CDR3: CASSLSQITEAFF
V: TRBV7-2
size: NA
length: 13
D: NA
J: TRBJ1-1

DNA: TGCGCCAGCAGCCCGGGGATTTCAGAGACCCAGTACTTC
CDR3: CASSPGISETQYF
V: TRBV5-1
size: NA
length: 13
D: NA
J: TRBJ2-5

DNA: TGTGCCAGCAGCTCCGACAGGGGGAAAGAGACCCAGTACTTC
CDR3: CASSSDRGKETQYF
V: TRBV7-8
size: NA
length: 14
D: TRBD1
J: TRBJ2-5

DNA: TGTGCCAGCAGTCCGGGGACAACCAGCTACGGGCAGTACTTC
CDR3: CASSPGTTSYGQYF
V: TRBV5-4
size: NA
length: 14
D: NA
J: TRBJ2-7

DNA: TGCAGCGTTGGAGGGGGGAACACCGGGGAGCTGTTTTTT
CDR3: CSVGGGNTGELFF
V: TRBV29-1
size: NA
length: 13
D: NA
J: TRBJ2-2

DNA: TGTGCCAGCACCAAAAGGAGGCTAGCGGGGGCGGGCACAGATACGCAGTATTTT
CDR3: CASTKRRLAGAGTDTQYF
V: TRBV7-2
size: few
length: 18
D: TRBD2
J: TRBJ2-3

DNA: TGTGCCAGCAGTCTAAAAGAGACCCAGTACTTC
CDR3: CASSLKETQYF
V: TRBV2
size: NA
length: 11
D: NA
J: TRBJ2-5

DNA: TGTGCCACCCGGACTAGCGGGAGCACCGGGGAGCTGTTTTTT
CDR3: CATRTSGSTGELFF
V: TRBV19
size: NA
length: 14
D: TRBD2
J: TRBJ2-2

DNA: TGTGCCAGCAGCCAAGACCAGGGGGCTGAAGCTTTCTTT
CDR3: CASSQDQGAEAFF
V: TRBV14
size: once
length: 13
D: TRBD1
J: TRBJ1-1

DNA: TGTGCCAGCAGTGGAGCAGGACTTTATGGCTACACCTTC
CDR3: CASSGAGLYGYTF
V: TRBV6-1
size: NA
length: 13
D: NA
J: TRBJ1-2

DNA: TGCGCCAGCAGCCAAGTGGGGGGGGCGGAGACGCAGTATTTT
CDR3: CASSQVGGAETQYF
V: TRBV4-1
size: NA
length: 14
D: NA
J: TRBJ2-3

DNA: TGTGCCAGCAGCCCGAACCGGGTTTTCACCGGGGAGCTGTTTTTT
CDR3: CASSPNRVFTGELFF
V: TRBV7-8
size: few
length: 15
D: NA
J: TRBJ2-2

DNA: TGTGCCAGCAGCGTAGGCGGGACAGGGCCCTACGAGCAGTACTTC
CDR3: CASSVGGTGPYEQYF
V: TRBV9
size: few
length: 15
D: TRBD1
J: TRBJ2-7

DNA: TGCAGCGCTAGAGTAACAGGGGTCCGAGAGACCCAGTACTTC
CDR3: CSARVTGVRETQYF
V: TRBV29-1
size: NA
length: 14
D: TRBD1
J: TRBJ2-5

DNA: TGTGCCAGCAGTTCCGACAGGTTCTCCTACGAGCAGTACTTC
CDR3: CASSSDRFSYEQYF
V: TRBV7-9
size: NA
length: 14
D: NA
J: TRBJ2-7

DNA: TGTGCCAGCAGCCAAGATCGAATGGTGGGCGGGAGTGGGGAGACCCAGTACTTC
CDR3: CASSQDRMVGGSGETQYF
V: TRBV4-2
size: NA
length: 18
D: TRBD2
J: TRBJ2-5

DNA: TGTGCCAGCAGCCTCTACGAGCAGTACTTC
CDR3: CASSLYEQYF
V: TRBV28
size: NA
length: 10
D: NA
J: TRBJ2-7

DNA: TGTGCCAGCAGGTGGTTGAGGGTTCATGGCTACACCTTC
CDR3: CASRWLRVHGYTF
V: TRBV11-2
size: NA
length: 13
D: NA
J: TRBJ1-2

DNA: TGTGCCAGCAGTTACGGCTTCGGGGATAACACCGGGGAGCTGTTTTTT
CDR3: CASSYGFGDNTGELFF
V: TRBV6-5
size: NA
length: 16
D: NA
J: TRBJ2-2

DNA: TGTGCCAGCAGCTTAGGACTAGCGGGGGTTGCCGGGGAGCTGTTTTTT
CDR3: CASSLGLAGVAGELFF
V: TRBV7-9
size: NA
length: 16
D: TRBD2
J: TRBJ2-2

DNA: TGCGCCAGCAGCCAGGGTCTCAGTCTAGCGGGAGAAGAGACCCAGTACTTC
CDR3: CASSQGLSLAGEETQYF
V: TRBV4-1
size: NA
length: 17
D: TRBD2
J: TRBJ2-5